This T cell receptor (beta chain) was observed in a study of blood T cell repertoires in COVID-19. Recruits, aged roughly 18 to 90 years, lived in some 25 US areas. Germline V lookup: CDR1 KGHSH, CDR2 LQKENI. This CDR3 spans 14 amino acids. The junction had 3 bases not matched to a gene; V was cut back by 2 bases and J by 10 bases. The method was immunoSEQ multiplex PCR; TCRdb's version includes in-frame clones alone and lacks a portion of them. Among about 500,000 clones listed, about nine tenths were seen once. This TCR derives from a woman younger than 30 who had recovered from COVID-19. Sequencing used PBMCs or T cells enriched from blood (not recorded which). This chain links TRBV18 with TRBJ1-6, with 9 bases matching TRBD1. CDR3: CASSPGTGTSPLHF. CDR3 nucleotides: TGTGCCAGCTCACCAGGGACAGGGACATCACCCCTCCACTTT.